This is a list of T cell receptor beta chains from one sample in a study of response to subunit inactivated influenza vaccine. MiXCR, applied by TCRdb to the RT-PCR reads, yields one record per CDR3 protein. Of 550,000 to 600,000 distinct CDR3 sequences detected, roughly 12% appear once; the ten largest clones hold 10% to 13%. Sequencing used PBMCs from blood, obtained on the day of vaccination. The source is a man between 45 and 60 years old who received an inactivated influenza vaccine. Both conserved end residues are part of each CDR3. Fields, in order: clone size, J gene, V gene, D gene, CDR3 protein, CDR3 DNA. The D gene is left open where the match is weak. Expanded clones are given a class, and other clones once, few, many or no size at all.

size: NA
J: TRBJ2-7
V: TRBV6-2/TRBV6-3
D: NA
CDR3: CASSHRPGTSYEQYF
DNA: TGTGCCAGCAGTCACAGACCCGGGACATCTTACGAGCAGTACTTC

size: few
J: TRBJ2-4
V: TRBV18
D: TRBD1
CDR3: CASSPPGQPNIQYF
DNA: TGTGCCAGCTCACCCCCGGGACAGCCAAACATTCAGTACTTC

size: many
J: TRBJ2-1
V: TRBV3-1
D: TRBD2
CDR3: CASSPLAGYNEQFF
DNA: TGTGCCAGCAGCCCACTAGCGGGTTACAATGAGCAGTTCTTC

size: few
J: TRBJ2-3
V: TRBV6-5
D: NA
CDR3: CASSSPGWDTQYF
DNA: TGTGCCAGCAGTTCTCCAGGCTGGGATACGCAGTATTTT

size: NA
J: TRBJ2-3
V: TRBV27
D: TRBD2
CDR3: CASSTLAGLSTDTQYF
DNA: TGTGCCAGCAGTACTCTAGCGGGACTCAGCACAGATACGCAGTATTTT

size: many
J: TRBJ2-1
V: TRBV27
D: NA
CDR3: CASSLGYYNEQFF
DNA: TGTGCCAGCAGTTTGGGCTATTACAATGAGCAGTTCTTC

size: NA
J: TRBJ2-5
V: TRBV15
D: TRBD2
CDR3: CATSWGGQETQYF
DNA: TGTGCCACCAGCTGGGGGGGGCAAGAGACCCAGTACTTC

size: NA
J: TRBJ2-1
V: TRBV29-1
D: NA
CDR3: CSVERLAHNEQFF
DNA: TGCAGCGTTGAGAGGCTAGCTCACAATGAGCAGTTCTTC

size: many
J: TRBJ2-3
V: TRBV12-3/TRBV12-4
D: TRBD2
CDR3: CASTTAGTSGRDTQYF
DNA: TGTGCCAGCACCACGGCTGGGACTAGCGGGAGAGATACGCAGTATTTT

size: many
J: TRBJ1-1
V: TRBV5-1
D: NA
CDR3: CASKVSRETEAFF
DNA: TGCGCCAGCAAGGTCTCCAGGGAGACTGAAGCTTTCTTT

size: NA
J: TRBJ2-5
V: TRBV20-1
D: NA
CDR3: CSAIGISGTTQFLQETQYF
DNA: TGCAGTGCTATAGGGATTTCCGGCACAACTCAATTTTTACAAGAGACCCAGTACTTC

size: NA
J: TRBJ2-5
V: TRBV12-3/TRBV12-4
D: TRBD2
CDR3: CASSADGRQETQYF
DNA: TGTGCCAGCAGTGCGGACGGGAGGCAAGAGACCCAGTACTTC

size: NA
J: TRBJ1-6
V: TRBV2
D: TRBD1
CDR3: CASTRTGGSPYNSPLHF
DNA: TGTGCCAGCACCCGGACAGGGGGCAGTCCCTACAATTCACCCCTCCACTTT

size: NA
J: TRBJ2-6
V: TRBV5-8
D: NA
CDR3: CASSLDIGGTGANVLTF
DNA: TGTGCCAGCAGCTTGGATATTGGGGGAACTGGGGCCAACGTCCTGACTTTC

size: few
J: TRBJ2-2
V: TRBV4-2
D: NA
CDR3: CASSRSSPSTGELFF
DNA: TGTGCCAGCAGTCGGTCCTCCCCTAGCACCGGGGAGCTGTTTTTT

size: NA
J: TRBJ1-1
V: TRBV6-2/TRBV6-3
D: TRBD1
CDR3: CASRGQGETEAFF
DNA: TGTGCCAGCAGAGGACAGGGTGAGACTGAAGCTTTCTTT

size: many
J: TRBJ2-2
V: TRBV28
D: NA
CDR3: CASSWSRNTGELFF
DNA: TGTGCCAGCAGTTGGTCTAGGAACACCGGGGAGCTGTTTTTT

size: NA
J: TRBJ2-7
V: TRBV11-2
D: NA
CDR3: CASSLERFGEQYF
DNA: TGTGCCAGCAGCTTAGAGAGGTTTGGCGAGCAGTACTTC

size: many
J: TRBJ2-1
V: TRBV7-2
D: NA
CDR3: CASSLAVLISGDRNEQFF
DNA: TGTGCCAGCAGCTTGGCTGTACTAATCAGCGGAGATAGGAATGAGCAGTTCTTC

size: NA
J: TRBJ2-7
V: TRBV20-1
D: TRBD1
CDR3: CSAPGQGRHEQYF
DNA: TGCAGTGCTCCAGGACAGGGGAGGCACGAGCAGTACTTC

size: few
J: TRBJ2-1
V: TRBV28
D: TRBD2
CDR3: CASIRGDSYNEQFF
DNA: TGTGCCAGCATTCGGGGGGACTCCTACAATGAGCAGTTCTTC

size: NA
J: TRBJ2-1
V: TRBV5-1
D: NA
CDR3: CASSHGDGAGSGYEQFF
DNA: TGCGCCAGCAGCCACGGGGACGGAGCCGGGTCTGGCTATGAGCAGTTCTTC

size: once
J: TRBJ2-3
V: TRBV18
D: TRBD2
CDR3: CASSPGIGLAEDTQYF
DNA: TGTGCCAGCTCACCAGGGATCGGACTAGCAGAAGATACGCAGTATTTT